These T cell receptor beta chains were read from a single sample in a study of T cells in Graves' hyperthyroidism and ophthalmopathy. Each CDR3 protein is one row after TCRdb ran MiXCR on the multiplex PCR reads. Here the sample spans around 56,000 distinct CDR3 sequences, just under 50% being singletons. The specimen was blood. The receptors here all came from a young woman with Graves' ophthalmopathy. Both conserved end residues are part of each CDR3. D genes are given only for firm matches. Clone size is not always given. Where it is, it says once, few, many or a class for expanded clones.

v_call	j_call	clone_size	d_call	cdr3_aa	cdr3_nt
TRBV7-4	TRBJ2-2	.	TRBD1	CASSLGTGGSGELFF	TGTGCCAGCAGCCTGGGGACAGGGGGATCCGGGGAGCTGTTTTTT
TRBV2	TRBJ2-1	many	TRBD2	CASSGRAGSYNEQFF	TGTGCCAGCAGTGGGAGAGCGGGGAGCTACAATGAGCAGTTCTTC
TRBV9	TRBJ1-2	many	TRBD1	CASSVGDRAYGYTF	TGTGCCAGCAGCGTAGGTGACAGGGCCTATGGCTACACCTTC
TRBV27	TRBJ1-5	.	.	CASREQRGRGNQSQHF	TGTGCCAGCAGGGAACAGCGTGGTAGGGGCAATCAGTCCCAGCATTTT
TRBV5-5	TRBJ2-3	few	.	CASSLSLPLIRGSAIVYTDTQYF	TGTGCCAGCAGCTTGTCGCTCCCCTTGATCCGGGGTAGCGCGATCGTGTACACAGATACGCAGTATTTT
TRBV6-4	TRBJ1-1	.	TRBD1	CATRKDRATEAFF	TGTGCCACCCGAAAGGACAGGGCTACTGAAGCTTTCTTT
TRBV18	TRBJ2-3	.	.	CASSPPSSSTDTQYF	TGTGCCAGCTCACCACCGTCCTCTAGCACAGATACGCAGTATTTT
TRBV20-1	TRBJ2-5	many	.	CSASTSQETQYF	TGCAGTGCTAGCACGTCACAAGAGACCCAGTACTTC
TRBV7-8	TRBJ1-2	.	.	CASSLNRNYGYTF	TGTGCCAGCAGCTTAAATAGGAACTATGGCTACACCTTC
TRBV12-3/TRBV12-4	TRBJ2-5	many	.	CASSLQGETQYF	TGTGCCAGCAGTTTACAGGGGGAGACCCAGTACTTC
TRBV20-1	TRBJ2-2	.	.	CSARKGSNTGELFF	TGCAGTGCTAGAAAGGGCTCGAACACCGGGGAGCTGTTTTTT
TRBV19	TRBJ1-5	.	TRBD1	CASSPGTGNSNQPQHF	TGTGCCAGCTCACCCGGGACAGGCAATAGCAATCAGCCCCAGCATTTT
TRBV27	TRBJ1-1	.	TRBD1	CASSRQGANEAFF	TGTGCCAGCAGTAGACAGGGGGCTAATGAAGCTTTCTTT
TRBV7-6	TRBJ2-2	.	TRBD1	CASSPRGQNGELFF	TGTGCCAGCAGCCCGAGGGGGCAAAACGGGGAGCTGTTTTTT
TRBV5-1	TRBJ1-1	.	.	CASGPLGDTEAFF	TGCGCCAGCGGCCCCTTGGGGGACACTGAAGCTTTCTTT
TRBV5-1	TRBJ2-7	many	.	CASSTGQLPSYEQYF	TGCGCCAGCAGTACAGGACAGCTCCCCTCCTACGAGCAGTACTTC
TRBV28	TRBJ2-3	.	.	CASSFVAASSTDTQYF	TGTGCCAGCAGTTTCGTGGCGGCGTCTAGCACAGATACGCAGTATTTT
TRBV20-1	TRBJ1-5	.	.	CSVRQSNQPVQPQHF	TGCAGTGTCCGGCAGTCCAATCAGCCCGTCCAGCCCCAGCATTTT
TRBV5-4	TRBJ1-4	many	.	CASSSPGAEGKLFF	TGTGCCAGCAGCTCCCCAGGGGCGGAAGGTAAACTGTTTTTT
TRBV19	TRBJ2-7	many	TRBD2	CASSITSGSSYEQYF	TGTGCCAGTAGTATAACTAGCGGGAGCTCCTACGAGCAGTACTTC
TRBV7-9	TRBJ2-1	.	TRBD1	CASSTGTGGALNEQFF	TGTGCCAGCAGCACGGGGACAGGGGGCGCCTTAAATGAGCAGTTCTTC
TRBV20-1	TRBJ2-3	many	.	CSARRGRVVPDTQYF	TGCAGTGCTAGAAGGGGCAGGGTCGTCCCAGATACGCAGTATTTT
TRBV6-1	TRBJ2-7	many	.	CASSKGAGGAYEQYF	TGTGCCAGCAGTAAGGGGGCAGGCGGGGCCTACGAGCAGTACTTC
TRBV28	TRBJ1-2	few	.	CASRGRGGDDGYTF	TGTGCCAGCAGGGGGAGGGGGGGCGACGATGGCTACACCTTC
TRBV29-1	TRBJ1-2	.	.	CSVAGTPFLGYTF	TGCAGCGTTGCCGGGACACCTTTTCTTGGCTACACCTTC
TRBV20-1	TRBJ2-3	.	.	CSARRGDTDTQYF	TGCAGTGCTAGAAGGGGGGACACAGATACGCAGTATTTT
TRBV30	TRBJ2-7	many	.	CAWSEQGRGQYF	TGTGCCTGGAGCGAACAGGGTCGAGGGCAGTACTTC
TRBV11-2	TRBJ2-1	many	TRBD2	CASRPLAGGPNEQFF	TGTGCCAGCAGACCACTAGCGGGAGGGCCTAATGAGCAGTTCTTC
TRBV4-2	TRBJ2-1	many	.	CASSQESQRSYNEQFF	TGTGCCAGCAGCCAAGAAAGCCAGCGGAGTTACAATGAGCAGTTCTTC
TRBV14	TRBJ2-6	.	TRBD1	CASSKGANVPTF	TGTGCCAGCAGCAAGGGGGCCAACGTCCCGACTTTT
TRBV7-2	TRBJ2-3	many	.	CASSLLTDTQYF	TGTGCCAGCAGCCTCCTCACAGATACGCAGTATTTT